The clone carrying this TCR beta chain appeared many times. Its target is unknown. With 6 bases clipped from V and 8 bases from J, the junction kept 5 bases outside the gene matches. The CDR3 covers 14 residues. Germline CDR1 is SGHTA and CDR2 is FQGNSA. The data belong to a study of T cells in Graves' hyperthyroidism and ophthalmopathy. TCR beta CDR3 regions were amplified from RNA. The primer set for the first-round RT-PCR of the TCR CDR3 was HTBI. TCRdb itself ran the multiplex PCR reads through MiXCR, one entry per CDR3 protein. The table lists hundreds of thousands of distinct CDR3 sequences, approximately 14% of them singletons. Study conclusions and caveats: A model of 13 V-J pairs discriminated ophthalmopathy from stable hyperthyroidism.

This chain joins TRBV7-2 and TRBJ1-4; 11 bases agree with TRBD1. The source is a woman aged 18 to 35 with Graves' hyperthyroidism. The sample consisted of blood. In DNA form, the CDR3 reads TGTGCCAGCAGTCAGGACAGGGGGCACGAAAAACTGTTTTTT. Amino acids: CASSQDRGHEKLFF.